The following is a TCR beta chain sequence with its context. What it binds is unknown. The data derive from a study of shared clonotypes between healthy human individuals. Generated by immunoSEQ multiplex PCR, the TCRdb table keeps only in-frame clones and is missing some. The sample holds millions of clones, around 94% seen once. General study findings and limits: Despite large depth, rarefaction showed incomplete sorted-subset sequencing.

Germline CDR1 MNHNY, CDR2 SVGAGI (reference sequence). This CDR3 region has 16 residues. Trimming pared 6 bases from V and 0 bases from J, leaving 14 bases between. Material: naive CD4+ T cells sorted from blood. The subset is: CD45RA+ positively selected. The TCR sequence derives from a man younger than 35 in good health. J is TRBJ1-4 and V is TRBV6-6, with D maybe TRBD1 (6 bases). In DNA form, the CDR3 reads TGTGCCAGCAGACGCGGGACACCCTCAACTAATGAAAAACTGTTTTTT. Translating gives CASRRGTPSTNEKLFF.